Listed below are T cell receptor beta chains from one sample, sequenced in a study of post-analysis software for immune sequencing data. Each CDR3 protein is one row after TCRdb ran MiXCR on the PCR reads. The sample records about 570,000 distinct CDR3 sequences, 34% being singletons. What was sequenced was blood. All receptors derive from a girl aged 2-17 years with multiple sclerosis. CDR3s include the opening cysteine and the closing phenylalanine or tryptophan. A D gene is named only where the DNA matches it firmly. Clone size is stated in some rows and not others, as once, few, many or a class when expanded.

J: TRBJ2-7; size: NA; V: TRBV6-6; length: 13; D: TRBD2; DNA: TGTGCCTCCACTCGGGGGGGGCGAGGCGAGCAGTACTTC; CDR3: CASTRGGRGEQYF
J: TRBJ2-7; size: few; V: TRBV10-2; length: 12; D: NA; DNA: TGCGCCAGCACCCCAGGACCCTACGAGCAGTACTTC; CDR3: CASTPGPYEQYF
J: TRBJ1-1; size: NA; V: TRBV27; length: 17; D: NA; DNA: TGTGCCAGCAGTTTAGAAGGCTCGGGGGTCAAGAACACTGAAGCTTTCTTT; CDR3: CASSLEGSGVKNTEAFF
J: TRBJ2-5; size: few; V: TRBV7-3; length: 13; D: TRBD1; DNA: TGTGCCAGCAGCTTGGGACAGCGCGATGAGCAGTACTTC; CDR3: CASSLGQRDEQYF
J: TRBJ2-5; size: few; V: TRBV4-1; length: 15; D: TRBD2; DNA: TGCGCCAGCAGTCGACTAGCGGGGGGCAGGGAGACCCAGTACTTC; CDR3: CASSRLAGGRETQYF
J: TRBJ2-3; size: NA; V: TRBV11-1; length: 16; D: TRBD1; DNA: TGTGCCAGCAGCCCTGCGGGACAGGGGTTAGGAGATACGCAGTATTTT; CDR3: CASSPAGQGLGDTQYF
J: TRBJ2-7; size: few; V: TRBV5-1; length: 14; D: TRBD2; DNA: TGCGCCAGCAGCTTTCCCGGGAGGTCCTACGAGCAGTACTTC; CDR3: CASSFPGRSYEQYF
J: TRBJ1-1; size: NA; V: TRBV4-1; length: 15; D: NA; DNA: TGCGCCAGCAGCCAAGGGCAAGAGTTGAACACTGGAGCTTTCTTT; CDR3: CASSQGQELNTGAFF
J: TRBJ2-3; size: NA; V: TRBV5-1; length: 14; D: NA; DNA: TGCGCCAGCAGCTTGGTCGGTTCATCAGATACGCAGTATTTT; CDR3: CASSLVGSSDTQYF
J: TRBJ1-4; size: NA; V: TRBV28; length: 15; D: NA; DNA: TGTGCCAGCAGTTCCTATGGGGGTTTAGGGGAAAAACTGTTTTTT; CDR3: CASSSYGGLGEKLFF
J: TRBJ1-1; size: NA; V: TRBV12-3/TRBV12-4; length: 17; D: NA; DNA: TGTGCCAGCAGTTTAGTAGGCGGTAAGGCGGTGAGCACTGAAGCTTTCTTT; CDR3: CASSLVGGKAVSTEAFF
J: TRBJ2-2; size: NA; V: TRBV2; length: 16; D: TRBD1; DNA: TGTGCCAGCAGAGGGCCGGGACAGGGAGGCACCGGGGAGCTGTTTTTT; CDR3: CASRGPGQGGTGELFF
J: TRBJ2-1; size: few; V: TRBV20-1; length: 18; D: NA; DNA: TGCAGTGCTAGAGAGGCTTTGTTAACCGGAAGCTCCTACAATGAGCAGTTCTTC; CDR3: CSAREALLTGSSYNEQFF
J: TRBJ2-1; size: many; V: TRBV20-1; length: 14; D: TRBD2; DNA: TGCAGTGCTAGAGATGCGGGGGGGCCCAATGAGCAGTTCTTC; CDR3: CSARDAGGPNEQFF
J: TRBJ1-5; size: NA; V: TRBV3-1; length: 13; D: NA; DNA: TGTGCCAGCAGCCAAGGGTCCCGTGGGCCCCAGCATTTT; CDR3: CASSQGSRGPQHF
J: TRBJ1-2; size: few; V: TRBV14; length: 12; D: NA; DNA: TGTGCCAGCAGCCACGGAGGGTTCGACTACACCTTC; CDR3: CASSHGGFDYTF
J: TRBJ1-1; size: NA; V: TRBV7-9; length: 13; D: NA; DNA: TGTGCCAGCAGCTTGGTGGGGGACGGTGAAGCTTTCTTT; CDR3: CASSLVGDGEAFF
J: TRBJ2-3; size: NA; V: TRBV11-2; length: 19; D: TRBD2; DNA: TGTGCCAGCAGCTCCCACGGACTAGCGGGGGGGCCTGGCACAGATACGCAGTATTTT; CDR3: CASSSHGLAGGPGTDTQYF
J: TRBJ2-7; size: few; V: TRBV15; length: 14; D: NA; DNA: TGTGCCACCAGCAGAGAACAGAGCTCCTACGAGCAGTACTTC; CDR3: CATSREQSSYEQYF
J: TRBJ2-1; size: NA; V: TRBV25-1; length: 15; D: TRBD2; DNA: TGTGCCAGCAGTGATTGGGCTAGCGGGGGGGCAGAGCAGTTCTTC; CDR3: CASSDWASGGAEQFF
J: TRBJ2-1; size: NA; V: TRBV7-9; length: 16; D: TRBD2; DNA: TGTGCCAGCAGCGCTAGCGGGAGGGGGTCCTACAATGAGCAGTTCTTC; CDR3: CASSASGRGSYNEQFF
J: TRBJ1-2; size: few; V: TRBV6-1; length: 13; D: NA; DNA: TGTGCCAGCAGTGAACAGAGGGCCTATGGCTACACCTTC; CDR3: CASSEQRAYGYTF
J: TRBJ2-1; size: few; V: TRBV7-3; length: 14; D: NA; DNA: TGTGCCAGCAGCTTGACGACGGGGAAAAATGAGCAGTTCTTC; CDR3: CASSLTTGKNEQFF
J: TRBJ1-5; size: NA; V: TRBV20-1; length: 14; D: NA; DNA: TGCAGTGCTAGAGATACCCGAGAAGGTCAGCCCCAGCATTTT; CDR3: CSARDTREGQPQHF
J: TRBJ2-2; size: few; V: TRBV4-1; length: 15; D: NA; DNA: TGCGCCAGCAGCCTCCGGGAAACAGGCACCGGGGAGCTGTTTTTT; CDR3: CASSLRETGTGELFF
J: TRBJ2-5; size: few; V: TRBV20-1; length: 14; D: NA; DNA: TGCAGTGCTAGTTGGGCAGGCCCCGGCGGGGCCCAGTACTTC; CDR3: CSASWAGPGGAQYF
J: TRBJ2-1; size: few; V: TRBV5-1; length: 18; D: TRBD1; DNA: TGCGCCAGCAGCTCCCCCGGGACCGGGACAGGGGCCTACAATGAGCAGTTCTTC; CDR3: CASSSPGTGTGAYNEQFF
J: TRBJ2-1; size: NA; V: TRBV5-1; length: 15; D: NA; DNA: TGCGCCAGCAGCTTGACGACGAGCTCCTACAATAAGCAGTTCTTC; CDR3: CASSLTTSSYNKQFF
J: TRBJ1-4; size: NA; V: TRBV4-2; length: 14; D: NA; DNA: TGTGCCAGCAGCCTACCCGCTGGGGAGGAAAGACTGTTTTTT; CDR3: CASSLPAGEERLFF